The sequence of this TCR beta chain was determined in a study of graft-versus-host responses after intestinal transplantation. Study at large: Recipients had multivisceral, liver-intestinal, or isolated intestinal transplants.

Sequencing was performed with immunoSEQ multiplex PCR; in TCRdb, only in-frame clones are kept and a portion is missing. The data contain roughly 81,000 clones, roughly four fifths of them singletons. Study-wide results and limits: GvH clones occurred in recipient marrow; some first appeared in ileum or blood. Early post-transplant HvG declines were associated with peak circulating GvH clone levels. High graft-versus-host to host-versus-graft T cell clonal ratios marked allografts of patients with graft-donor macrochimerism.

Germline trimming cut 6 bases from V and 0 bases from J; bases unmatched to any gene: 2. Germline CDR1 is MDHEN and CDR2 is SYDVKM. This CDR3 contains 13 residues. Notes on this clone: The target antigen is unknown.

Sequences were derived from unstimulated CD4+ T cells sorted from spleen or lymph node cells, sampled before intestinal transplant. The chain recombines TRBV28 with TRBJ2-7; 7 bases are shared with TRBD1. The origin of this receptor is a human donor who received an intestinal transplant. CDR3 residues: CASSWTGSYEQYF. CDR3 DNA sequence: TGTGCCAGCAGCTGGACAGGCTCCTACGAGCAGTACTTC. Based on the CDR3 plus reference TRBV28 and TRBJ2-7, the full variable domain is DVKVTQSSRYLVKRTGEKVFLECVQDMDHENMFWYRQDPGLGLRLIYFSYDVKMKEKGDIPEGYSVSREKKERFSLILESASTNQTSMYLCASSWTGSYEQYFGPGTRLTVT.